This TCR beta chain is drawn from a study of cytomegalovirus exposure and HLA in healthy donors. Findings of the study overall: A previous analysis found most TCR beta V segments productive roughly 90% or roughly 30% of the time. Sequencing likely generated an artifact that appeared as a cluster of highly shared sequence variants. CMV serostatus was the sole immune exposure data available.

For this clone: What it binds is not known.

The PCR had 60 Vbeta and 13 Jbeta primers. Sequenced by immunoSEQ multiplex PCR; TCRdb stores in-frame clones only, minus some. The table includes about 210,000 clones, about 83% detected once. The sequenced sample was PBMCs. The sequence was collected from a woman aged 45-59 years in good health and CMV-seropositive.

The CDR3 here is CATSRGGGGQHF. The CDR3 bases are TGTGCCACCAGCAGAGGGGGAGGGGGCCAGCATTTT. V usage is TRBV15 and J usage is TRBJ1-5, with D possibly TRBD1 on 6 matching bases. V lost 1 base to trimming and J lost 12 bases, with 10 bases between them. Germline V CDR1 and CDR2: LNHNV, YYDKDF (reference sequence). The CDR3 is 12 amino acids.